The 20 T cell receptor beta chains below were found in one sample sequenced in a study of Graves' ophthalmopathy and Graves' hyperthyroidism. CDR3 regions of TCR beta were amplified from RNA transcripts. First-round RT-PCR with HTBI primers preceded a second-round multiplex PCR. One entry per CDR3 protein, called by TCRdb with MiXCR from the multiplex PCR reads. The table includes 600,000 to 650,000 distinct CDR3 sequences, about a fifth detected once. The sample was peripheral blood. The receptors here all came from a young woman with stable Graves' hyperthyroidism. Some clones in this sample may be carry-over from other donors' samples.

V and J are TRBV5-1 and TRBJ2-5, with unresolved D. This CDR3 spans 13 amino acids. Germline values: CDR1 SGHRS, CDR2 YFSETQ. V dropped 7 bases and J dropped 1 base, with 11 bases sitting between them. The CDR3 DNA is TGCGCCAGCGGGGTGTTTGCCCAAGAGACCCAGTACTTC. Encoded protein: CASGVFAQETQYF.

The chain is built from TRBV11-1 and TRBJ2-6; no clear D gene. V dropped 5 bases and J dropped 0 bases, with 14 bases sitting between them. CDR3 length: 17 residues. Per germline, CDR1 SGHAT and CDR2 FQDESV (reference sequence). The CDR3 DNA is TGTGCCAGCAGCCCCCGACGGTACTCCTCTGGGGCCAACGTCCTGACTTTC. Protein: CASSPRRYSSGANVLTF.

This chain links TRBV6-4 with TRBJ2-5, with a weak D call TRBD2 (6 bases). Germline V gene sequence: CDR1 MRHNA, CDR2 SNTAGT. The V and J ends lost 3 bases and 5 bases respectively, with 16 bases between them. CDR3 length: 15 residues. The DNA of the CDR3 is TGTGCCAGCAGTGAGTCCGCGGGCGCGGGGGAGACCCAGTACTTC. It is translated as CASSESAGAGETQYF.

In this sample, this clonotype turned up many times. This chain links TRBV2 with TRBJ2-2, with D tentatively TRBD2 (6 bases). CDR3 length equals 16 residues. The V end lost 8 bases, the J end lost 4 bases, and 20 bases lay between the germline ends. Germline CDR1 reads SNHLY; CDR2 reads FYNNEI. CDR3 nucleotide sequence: TGTGCCAGCCTTAAACGGGGGAACCGTGGCACCGGGGAGCTGTTTTTT. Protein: CASLKRGNRGTGELFF.

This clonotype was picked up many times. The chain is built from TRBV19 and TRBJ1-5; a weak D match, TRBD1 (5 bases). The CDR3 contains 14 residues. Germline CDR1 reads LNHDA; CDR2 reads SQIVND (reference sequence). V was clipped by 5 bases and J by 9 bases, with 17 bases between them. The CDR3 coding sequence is TGTGCCAGTAGTGGGGAGGGACCCACGGGGCCCCAGCATTTT. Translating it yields CASSGEGPTGPQHF.

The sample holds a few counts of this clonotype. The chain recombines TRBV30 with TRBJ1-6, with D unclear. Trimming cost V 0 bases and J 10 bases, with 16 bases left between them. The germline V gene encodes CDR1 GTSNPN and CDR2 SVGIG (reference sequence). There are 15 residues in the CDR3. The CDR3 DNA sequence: TGTGCCTGGAGTGTACTTGGGGTTACAACATCACCCCTCCACTTT. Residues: CAWSVLGVTTSPLHF.

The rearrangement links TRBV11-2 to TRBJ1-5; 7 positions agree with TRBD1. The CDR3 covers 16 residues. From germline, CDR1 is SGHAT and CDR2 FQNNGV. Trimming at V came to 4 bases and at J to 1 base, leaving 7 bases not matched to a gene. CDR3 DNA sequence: TGTGCCAGCAGCTGGAATGGCAGGGGGAGCAATCAGCCCCAGCATTTT. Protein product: CASSWNGRGSNQPQHF.

CDR3 sequence: CASSFGGNSYEQYV. CDR3 coding DNA: TGTGCCAGCAGTTTCGGCGGGAACTCCTACGAGCAGTACGTC. This chain uses TRBV28 with TRBJ2-7; possible D gene TRBD2, 6 bases. This CDR3 has 14 amino acids. Per the germline V gene, CDR1 is MDHEN and CDR2 is SYDVKM. The germline V and J ends were trimmed by 3 bases and 0 bases, with 9 bases remaining between them.

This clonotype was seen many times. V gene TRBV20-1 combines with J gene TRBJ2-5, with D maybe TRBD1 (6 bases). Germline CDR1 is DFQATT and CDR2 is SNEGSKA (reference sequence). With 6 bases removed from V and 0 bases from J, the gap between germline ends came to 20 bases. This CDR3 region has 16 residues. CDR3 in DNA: TGCAGTGCAAAAGGGAGCCGGGACAAGTACCAAGAGACCCAGTACTTC. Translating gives CSAKGSRDKYQETQYF.

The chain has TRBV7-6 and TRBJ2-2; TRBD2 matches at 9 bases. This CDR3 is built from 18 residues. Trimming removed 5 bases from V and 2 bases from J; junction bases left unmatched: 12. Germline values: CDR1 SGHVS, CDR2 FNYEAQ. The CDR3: CASSRSGGYFTNTGELFF. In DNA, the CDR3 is TGTGCCAGCAGCCGGAGCGGGGGGTACTTCACCAACACCGGGGAGCTGTTTTTT.

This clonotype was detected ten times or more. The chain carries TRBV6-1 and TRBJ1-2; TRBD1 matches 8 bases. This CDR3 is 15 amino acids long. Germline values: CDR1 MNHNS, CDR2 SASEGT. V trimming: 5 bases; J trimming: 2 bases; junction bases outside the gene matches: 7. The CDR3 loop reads CASSKSGGTNYGYTF. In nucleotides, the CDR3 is TGTGCCAGCAGTAAATCAGGGGGCACCAACTATGGCTACACCTTC.

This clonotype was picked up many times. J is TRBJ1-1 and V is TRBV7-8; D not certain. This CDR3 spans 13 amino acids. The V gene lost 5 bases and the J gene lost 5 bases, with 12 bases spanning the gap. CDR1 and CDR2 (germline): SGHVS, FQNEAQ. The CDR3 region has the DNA TGTGCCAGCAGCCCAGCACGGTTAACTGAAGCTTTCTTT. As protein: CASSPARLTEAFF.

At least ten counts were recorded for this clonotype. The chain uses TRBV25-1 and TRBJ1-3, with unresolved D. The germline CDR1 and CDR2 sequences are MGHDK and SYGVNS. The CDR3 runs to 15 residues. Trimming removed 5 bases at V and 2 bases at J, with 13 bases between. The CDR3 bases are TGTGCCAGCAGTAAGTCGAAGGGCACTGGAAACACCATATATTTT. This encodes CASSKSKGTGNTIYF.

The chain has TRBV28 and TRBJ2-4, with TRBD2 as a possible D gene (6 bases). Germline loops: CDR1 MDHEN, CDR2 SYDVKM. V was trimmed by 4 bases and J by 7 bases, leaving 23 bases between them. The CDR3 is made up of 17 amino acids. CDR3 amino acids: CASSSLARPGGGNIQYF. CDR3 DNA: TGTGCCAGCAGTTCTCTCGCTCGACCTGGAGGAGGGAACATTCAGTACTTC.

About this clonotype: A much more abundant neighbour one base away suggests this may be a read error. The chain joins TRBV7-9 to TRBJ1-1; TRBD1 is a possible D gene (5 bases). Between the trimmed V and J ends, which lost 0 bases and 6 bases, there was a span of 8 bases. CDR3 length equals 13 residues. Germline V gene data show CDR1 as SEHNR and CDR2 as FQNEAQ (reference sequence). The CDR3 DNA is TGTGCCAGCAGCTTAGCGGGGCAGTCTGAAGCTTTCTTT. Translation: CASSLAGQSEAFF.

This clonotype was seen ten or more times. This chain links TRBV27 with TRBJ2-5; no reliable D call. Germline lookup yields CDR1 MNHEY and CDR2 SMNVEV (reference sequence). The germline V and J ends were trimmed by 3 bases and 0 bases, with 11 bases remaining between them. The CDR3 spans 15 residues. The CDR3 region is CASSLLTEYQETQYF. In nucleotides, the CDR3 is TGTGCCAGCAGTTTGTTGACGGAGTACCAAGAGACCCAGTACTTC.

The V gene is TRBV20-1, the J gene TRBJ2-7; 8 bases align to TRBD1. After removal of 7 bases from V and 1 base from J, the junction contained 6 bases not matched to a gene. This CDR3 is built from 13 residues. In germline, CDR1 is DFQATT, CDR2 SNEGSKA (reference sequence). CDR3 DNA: TGCAGTGGCAGGGGGGACAGGTCCTACGAGCAGTACTTC. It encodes CSGRGDRSYEQYF.

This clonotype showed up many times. CDR3 loop: CSARERQAGGYTF. CDR3 in DNA: TGCAGTGCTAGAGAAAGACAGGCAGGAGGCTACACCTTC. The V gene is TRBV20-1, the J gene TRBJ1-2, with D perhaps TRBD1 (6 bases). The germline CDR1 and CDR2 sequences are DFQATT and SNEGSKA (reference sequence). This CDR3 spans 13 amino acids. V shed 0 bases and J shed 8 bases, with 13 bases lying between them.

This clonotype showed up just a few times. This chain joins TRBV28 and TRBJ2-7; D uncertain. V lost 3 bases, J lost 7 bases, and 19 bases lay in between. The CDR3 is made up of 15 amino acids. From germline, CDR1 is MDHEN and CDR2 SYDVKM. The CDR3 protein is CASSFSSGIPREQYF. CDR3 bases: TGTGCCAGCAGTTTTTCATCCGGCATCCCGCGGGAGCAGTACTTC. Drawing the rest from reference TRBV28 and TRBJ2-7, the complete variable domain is DVKVTQSSRYLVKRTGEKVFLECVQDMDHENMFWYRQDPGLGLRLIYFSYDVKMKEKGDIPEGYSVSREKKERFSLILESASTNQTSMYLCASSFSSGIPREQYFGPGTRLTVT.

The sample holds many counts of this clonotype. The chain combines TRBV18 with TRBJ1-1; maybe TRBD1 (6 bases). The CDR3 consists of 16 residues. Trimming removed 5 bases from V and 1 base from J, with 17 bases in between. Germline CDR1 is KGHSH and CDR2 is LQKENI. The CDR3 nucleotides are TGTGCCAGCTCAGCGCACTACAGGGAGGCGAACACTGAAGCTTTCTTT. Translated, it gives CASSAHYREANTEAFF.